This is a list of T cell receptor beta chains from one sample in a study of blood T cell repertoires in COVID-19. Sequencing used immunoSEQ multiplex PCR; TCRdb keeps in-frame clones, though not all of them. The sample contains around 130,000 clones, roughly 80% of which appear only once. Sequences were obtained from peripheral blood. These receptor sequences come from a woman between 55 and 75 years old with acute or convalescent COVID-19. Both conserved end residues are part of each CDR3. Fields, in order: clone size, D gene, V gene, J gene, CDR3 DNA, CDR3 protein. The D gene is left open where the match is weak. The listing skips clone size in some rows; elsewhere it reads once, few, many or a size class.

abundance: -
d_gene: -
v_gene: TRBV11-2
j_gene: TRBJ2-5
CDR3nt: TGTGCCAGCAGCTTAGATCGGGTCGGGGAGACCCAGTACTTC
CDR3aa: CASSLDRVGETQYF

abundance: few
d_gene: TRBD1
v_gene: TRBV9
j_gene: TRBJ1-3
CDR3nt: TGTGCCAGCAGCGGTGGACAGGGCAATTCCCCTGGAAACACCATATATTTT
CDR3aa: CASSGGQGNSPGNTIYF

abundance: -
d_gene: -
v_gene: TRBV3-1/TRBV3-2
j_gene: TRBJ2-7
CDR3nt: -
CDR3aa: CASSQDLKFGPGRHYEQYF

abundance: -
d_gene: -
v_gene: TRBV7-9
j_gene: TRBJ1-4
CDR3nt: TGTGCCAGCAGTCGGGACTCTTACCCTCTTGGTGAAAAACTGTTTTTT
CDR3aa: CASSRDSYPLGEKLFF

abundance: few
d_gene: -
v_gene: TRBV6-5
j_gene: TRBJ1-4
CDR3nt: TGTGCCAGCAGGTATGACAGGAGAGACGAAAAACTGTTTTTT
CDR3aa: CASRYDRRDEKLFF

abundance: -
d_gene: -
v_gene: TRBV5-6
j_gene: TRBJ2-1
CDR3nt: TGTGCCAGCAGCTTAGACAGCCACTCCTACAATGAGCAGTTCTTC
CDR3aa: CASSLDSHSYNEQFF

abundance: -
d_gene: -
v_gene: TRBV3-1/TRBV3-2
j_gene: TRBJ2-3
CDR3nt: TGTGCCAGCAGTCCGACAGGTTCAGATACGCAGTATTTT
CDR3aa: CASSPTGSDTQYF

abundance: -
d_gene: -
v_gene: TRBV6-5
j_gene: TRBJ1-2
CDR3nt: TGTGCCAGCAGTCCCGACAGAGACTATGGCTACACCTTC
CDR3aa: CASSPDRDYGYTF

abundance: -
d_gene: -
v_gene: TRBV11-2
j_gene: TRBJ1-2
CDR3nt: TGTGCCAGCAGCTTAGGTCAGGGGAACTATGGCTACACCTTC
CDR3aa: CASSLGQGNYGYTF

abundance: -
d_gene: -
v_gene: TRBV18
j_gene: TRBJ2-6
CDR3nt: TGTGCCAGCTCACCGCAGGGTGCTGGGGCCAACGTCCTGACTTTC
CDR3aa: CASSPQGAGANVLTF

abundance: -
d_gene: -
v_gene: TRBV18
j_gene: TRBJ1-3
CDR3nt: TGTGCCAGCTCACGATCAGAGGCAAACACCATATATTTT
CDR3aa: CASSRSEANTIYF

abundance: -
d_gene: -
v_gene: TRBV5-1
j_gene: TRBJ2-2
CDR3nt: TGCGCCAGCAGGGAGGGAGGCCCCGGGGAGCTGTTTTTT
CDR3aa: CASREGGPGELFF

abundance: -
d_gene: TRBD1
v_gene: TRBV4-1
j_gene: TRBJ1-6
CDR3nt: TGCGCCAGCAGCCAGGACCTGTGGACAGGGGACAATTCACCCCTCCACTTT
CDR3aa: CASSQDLWTGDNSPLHF

abundance: -
d_gene: TRBD1
v_gene: TRBV19
j_gene: TRBJ1-1
CDR3nt: TGTGCCAGTAGTATGGCGGACCCCCGGGACAGTGAAGCTTTCTTT
CDR3aa: CASSMADPRDSEAFF

abundance: few
d_gene: TRBD1
v_gene: TRBV6-5
j_gene: TRBJ1-5
CDR3nt: TGTGCCAGCAGCCCCGGGACAGGGAATCAGCCCCAGCATTTT
CDR3aa: CASSPGTGNQPQHF

abundance: -
d_gene: TRBD1
v_gene: TRBV19
j_gene: TRBJ1-5
CDR3nt: TGTGCCAGTAGAGACAGGGGCCGGGGAGATCAGCCCCAGCATTTT
CDR3aa: CASRDRGRGDQPQHF

abundance: -
d_gene: TRBD1
v_gene: TRBV7-9
j_gene: TRBJ1-4
CDR3nt: TGTGCCAGCAGCTCACACCCACAGGGGCGTGTTTTGGAACTGTTTTTT
CDR3aa: CASSSHPQGRVLELFF

abundance: -
d_gene: TRBD1
v_gene: TRBV14
j_gene: TRBJ2-2
CDR3nt: TGTGCCAGCAGCCAAGAGGTTCCGGGACAGCTGACCGGGGAGCTGTTTTTT
CDR3aa: CASSQEVPGQLTGELFF

abundance: -
d_gene: -
v_gene: TRBV6-6
j_gene: TRBJ2-5
CDR3nt: TGTGCCAGCAGCAGGGGATTCCAAGAGACCCAGTACTTC
CDR3aa: CASSRGFQETQYF

abundance: -
d_gene: -
v_gene: TRBV4-1
j_gene: TRBJ1-2
CDR3nt: TGCGCCAGCAGCCAGAGCAGGGGATCGACTGTTTCGTTC
CDR3aa: CASSQSRGSTVSF

abundance: few
d_gene: -
v_gene: TRBV6-5
j_gene: TRBJ1-1
CDR3nt: TGTGCCAGCAGGGAGACGGGACACCTGAACACTGAAGCTTTCTTT
CDR3aa: CASRETGHLNTEAFF

abundance: -
d_gene: -
v_gene: TRBV6-6
j_gene: TRBJ1-1
CDR3nt: TGTGCCAGCAGTTACCGGGGTCGGAACACTGAAGCTTTCTTT
CDR3aa: CASSYRGRNTEAFF

abundance: -
d_gene: -
v_gene: TRBV12-5
j_gene: TRBJ1-1
CDR3nt: TGTGCTAGTGGTTTTACGGGGTACCCTGAAGCTTTCTTT
CDR3aa: CASGFTGYPEAFF

abundance: -
d_gene: -
v_gene: TRBV5-1
j_gene: TRBJ1-1
CDR3nt: TGCGCCAGCAGCTTGGACAGACCTAACACTGAAGCTTTCTTT
CDR3aa: CASSLDRPNTEAFF

abundance: -
d_gene: -
v_gene: TRBV25-1
j_gene: TRBJ1-3
CDR3nt: TGTGCCAGCAGTCGAGGGATCACCATATATTTT
CDR3aa: CASSRGITIYF

abundance: -
d_gene: TRBD2
v_gene: TRBV5-4
j_gene: TRBJ2-2
CDR3nt: TGTGCCAGCAGCTTGCAGGTCGGCGGGGGGAACACCGGGGAGCTGTTTTTT
CDR3aa: CASSLQVGGGNTGELFF

abundance: -
d_gene: TRBD1
v_gene: TRBV19
j_gene: TRBJ1-1
CDR3nt: TGTGCCAGTAGTCCAGACAGGGCACTGAACACTGAAGCTTTCTTT
CDR3aa: CASSPDRALNTEAFF

abundance: -
d_gene: TRBD1
v_gene: TRBV10-3
j_gene: TRBJ2-2
CDR3nt: TGTGCCATCAGGCGGGACAGGGGGAACACCGGGGAGCTGTTTTTT
CDR3aa: CAIRRDRGNTGELFF

abundance: -
d_gene: -
v_gene: TRBV27
j_gene: TRBJ2-2
CDR3nt: TGTGCCAGCAGTTTATCCGGCACCGGGGAGCTGTTTTTT
CDR3aa: CASSLSGTGELFF

abundance: -
d_gene: -
v_gene: TRBV2
j_gene: TRBJ1-1
CDR3nt: TGTGCCAGCAGTGACTACCTTTGGGCCGGTGCAGCTTTCTTT
CDR3aa: CASSDYLWAGAAFF

abundance: -
d_gene: -
v_gene: TRBV5-4
j_gene: TRBJ1-6
CDR3nt: TGTGCCAGCAGCCTAGGATCCTCCTATAATTCACCCCTCCACTTT
CDR3aa: CASSLGSSYNSPLHF

abundance: -
d_gene: TRBD1
v_gene: TRBV7-2
j_gene: TRBJ1-2
CDR3nt: TGTGCCAGCAGTTTCCCTCATACAGGGGACGGCTACACCTTC
CDR3aa: CASSFPHTGDGYTF

abundance: few
d_gene: -
v_gene: TRBV28
j_gene: TRBJ1-6
CDR3nt: TGTGCCACTGGTCCGGGAAATAATTCACCCCTCCACTTT
CDR3aa: CATGPGNNSPLHF

abundance: -
d_gene: TRBD2
v_gene: TRBV5-1
j_gene: TRBJ2-3
CDR3nt: TGCGCCAGCAGCTCCGAGACTAGCGGGGGGCCGCATACGCAGTATTTT
CDR3aa: CASSSETSGGPHTQYF

abundance: -
d_gene: TRBD1
v_gene: TRBV14
j_gene: TRBJ2-7
CDR3nt: TGTGCCAGCAGTGGACAGGGTGGCTGGTACGAGCAGTACTTC
CDR3aa: CASSGQGGWYEQYF

abundance: few
d_gene: TRBD1
v_gene: TRBV30
j_gene: TRBJ1-6
CDR3nt: TGTGCCTGGAGTCCCCGGAGGACAGGATCATTCTCGTCACCCCTCCACTTT
CDR3aa: CAWSPRRTGSFSSPLHF

abundance: -
d_gene: -
v_gene: TRBV12-5
j_gene: TRBJ2-3
CDR3nt: TGTGCTAGTGGTTTCTCTACTAGCACAGATACGCAGTATTTT
CDR3aa: CASGFSTSTDTQYF

abundance: -
d_gene: TRBD2
v_gene: TRBV7-3
j_gene: TRBJ2-3
CDR3nt: TGTGCCAGCAGCTCCGGGACTAGCGTAGATACGCAGTATTTT
CDR3aa: CASSSGTSVDTQYF

abundance: once
d_gene: -
v_gene: TRBV7-9
j_gene: TRBJ2-3
CDR3nt: TGTGCCAGCATTGGGGAGGGGGGGACAGATACGCAGTATTTT
CDR3aa: CASIGEGGTDTQYF